These T cell receptor beta chains were read from a single sample in a study of Ad26.COV2.S vaccination and SARS-CoV-2 variants. Repertoires were generated with immunoSEQ multiplex PCR, while TCRdb's copy carries only in-frame clones and drops some. The sample records over 400,000 clones, around 92% being singletons. The sample was peripheral blood, taken in a trial of Ad26.COV2.S vaccine versus placebo. These receptors were collected from a person aged 18 to 65 who received the Ad26.COV2.S COVID-19 vaccine or a placebo. The CDR3 runs from the conserved cysteine through the conserved F or W. A D gene is named only where the DNA matches it firmly. Size tells how often a clone was seen (once, few, many) or the class of an expanded clone, and some rows leave it out.

CDR3 length	V gene	clone size	D gene	J gene	CDR3 DNA	CDR3 protein
15	TRBV9	-	TRBD2	TRBJ2-5	TGTGCCAGCAGCGTGGCCCTAGCGGGGGTAGAGACCCAGTACTTC	CASSVALAGVETQYF
15	TRBV6-5	-	TRBD1	TRBJ2-7	TGTGCCAGCAGTTACTCCTGGACAGGGGCTTACGAGCAGTACTTC	CASSYSWTGAYEQYF
17	TRBV6-2/TRBV6-3	-	TRBD2	TRBJ2-3	TGTGCCAGCAGCCTAGGACTAGCGGGGGTGATCACAGATACGCAGTATTTT	CASSLGLAGVITDTQYF
13	TRBV15	-	-	TRBJ1-2	TGTGCCACCAGCAGAGGGGCAAACTATGGCTACACCTTC	CATSRGANYGYTF
14	TRBV10-1	-	TRBD1	TRBJ1-4	TGCGCCAGCAGTCTTGGGACAGCTAATGAAAAACTGTTTTTT	CASSLGTANEKLFF
15	TRBV2	-	-	TRBJ1-6	TGTGCCAGCAGCGACGGACACGGCTATAATTCACCCCTCCACTTT	CASSDGHGYNSPLHF
14	TRBV19	-	TRBD2	TRBJ2-3	TGTGCCAGCGGAGGCGGGGGGGCGGGTAATACGCAGTATTTT	CASGGGGAGNTQYF
15	TRBV7-2	-	TRBD1	TRBJ1-2	TGTGCCAGCAGCTTAGAACGCGACAGGGGAATAGGCTACACCTTC	CASSLERDRGIGYTF
17	TRBV10-1	few	TRBD2	TRBJ2-7	TGCGCCAGCAGTGAGTCTCAGGAAGCGGGGGACCCCTACGAGCAGTACTTC	CASSESQEAGDPYEQYF
14	TRBV5-1	-	-	TRBJ2-5	TGCGCCAGCAGCTTGGCCCGGGTCCCCGAGACCCAGTACTTC	CASSLARVPETQYF
15	TRBV6-5	few	-	TRBJ2-7	TGTGCCAGCAGTTCTAACCGGGACATTTCCTACGAGCAGTACTTC	CASSSNRDISYEQYF
16	TRBV5-1	few	-	TRBJ1-5	TGCGCCAGCAGCTCTTGGGGTAGGATGATGAGGGAGCCCCAGCATTTT	CASSSWGRMMREPQHF
14	TRBV19	-	TRBD1	TRBJ2-7	TGTGCCAGTAGTATAAAGGACAGGAGCTACGAGCAGTACTTC	CASSIKDRSYEQYF
12	TRBV6-5	-	-	TRBJ1-2	TGTGCCAGCACCGAACAGGGCCGTGGCTACACCTTC	CASTEQGRGYTF
13	TRBV6-5	-	TRBD1	TRBJ1-2	TGTGCCAGCAGTTACGAACAGGGGTATGGCTACACCTTC	CASSYEQGYGYTF
14	TRBV6-6	-	-	TRBJ1-5	TGTGCCAGCAGTTACTCGCAGGTGGGGCAGCCCCAGCATTTT	CASSYSQVGQPQHF
16	TRBV6-2/TRBV6-3	-	TRBD1	TRBJ2-1	TGTGCCAGCAGTTACTCGAGGACAGGGGCCTACAATGAGCAGTTCTTC	CASSYSRTGAYNEQFF
14	TRBV13	-	TRBD2	TRBJ2-7	TGTGCCAGCAGCCGGGGGGGCCGAAACTACGAGCAGTACTTC	CASSRGGRNYEQYF
14	TRBV4-3	-	-	TRBJ2-7	TGCGCCAGCAGCCAGGACCCCCGGGGCTACGAGCAGTACTTC	CASSQDPRGYEQYF
15	TRBV28	-	-	TRBJ1-5	TGTGCCAGCAGTTTATCCCGGGGAAAGACTCAGCCCCAGCATTTT	CASSLSRGKTQPQHF
19	TRBV11-2	-	TRBD1	TRBJ2-6	TGTGCCAGCATCCCCGTCAAAGGGGGCCGAGGCTCTGGGGCCAACGTCCTGACTTTC	CASIPVKGGRGSGANVLTF
12	TRBV11-3	-	-	TRBJ2-3	TGTGCCAGCAGCCGGGGGCCAGATACGCAGTATTTT	CASSRGPDTQYF
13	TRBV7-2	-	-	TRBJ2-1	TGTGCCAGCAGCTTAGGCTTTCTCAATGAGCAGTTCTTC	CASSLGFLNEQFF
20	TRBV5-8	once	TRBD1	TRBJ2-6	TGTGCCAGCAGCTTGGCCAGGACAGGGGGGTATTTCTCTGGGGCCAACGTCCTGACTTTC	CASSLARTGGYFSGANVLTF
14	TRBV5-4	-	-	TRBJ2-2	TGTGCCAGCAGCTTGGAGAGGGGCACCGGGGAGCTGTTTTTT	CASSLERGTGELFF
15	TRBV19	-	TRBD2	TRBJ2-2	TGTGCCAGTAGCCGACTAGCGGGAAGCACCGGGGAGCTGTTTTTT	CASSRLAGSTGELFF
16	TRBV19	once	-	TRBJ1-1	TGTGCCAGTAGTGAGGGGGGAGAGTGGGTGACCACTGAAGCTTTCTTT	CASSEGGEWVTTEAFF
15	TRBV6-5	-	TRBD1	TRBJ2-7	TGTGCCAGCAGTTACGGACAGGGCCTCTCCTACGAGCAGTACTTC	CASSYGQGLSYEQYF
17	TRBV5-4	-	-	TRBJ2-2	TGTGCCAGCAGCTCGCAGACCGGCAACTCGAACACCGGGGAGCTGTTTTTT	CASSSQTGNSNTGELFF
16	TRBV19	-	-	TRBJ1-2	TGTGCCAGTAGTGCAGACGGGGGGCCTGCTAACTATGGCTACACCTTC	CASSADGGPANYGYTF
16	TRBV18	-	-	TRBJ1-1	TGTGCCAGCTCACGCGCACTCAACAAGAGGAACACTGAAGCTTTCTTT	CASSRALNKRNTEAFF
13	TRBV3-1/TRBV3-2	once	TRBD1	TRBJ1-4	TGTGCCAGCAGGCGGGACAGGGATGAAAAACTGTTTTTT	CASRRDRDEKLFF
18	TRBV4-3	-	-	TRBJ2-6	TGCGCCAGCAGCCAAGATAGGGCGGGGGCGGTTGGGGCCAACGTCCTGACTTTC	CASSQDRAGAVGANVLTF
14	TRBV18	-	-	TRBJ1-1	TGTGCCAGCTCACCCCTTTCACAGGTCACTGAAGCTTTCTTT	CASSPLSQVTEAFF
13	TRBV9	-	-	TRBJ2-5	TGTGCCAGCAGCGTAGCGGTGCGAGAGACCCAGTACTTC	CASSVAVRETQYF
17	TRBV4-1	-	TRBD2	TRBJ2-1	TGCGCCAGCAGCCGAATGCCCCCTAGCGGGGGGTACAATGAGCAGTTCTTC	CASSRMPPSGGYNEQFF
14	TRBV5-1	-	TRBD1	TRBJ2-7	TGCGCCAGCAGCCTGGACAGGGTGGTCTACGAGCAGTACTTC	CASSLDRVVYEQYF
13	TRBV30	-	-	TRBJ1-1	TGTGCCTGGAAGCCTTGGCAACCCAGGGAGGCTTTCTTT	CAWKPWQPREAFF
12	TRBV30	-	TRBD2	TRBJ2-1	TGTGCCTGGAGTGATAGCGGGGGGCTCACGGTCTTC	CAWSDSGGLTVF
15	TRBV9	-	TRBD1	TRBJ1-2	TGTGCCAGCAGCGTAAACAGGGGAGCCGACTATGGCTACACCTTC	CASSVNRGADYGYTF
14	TRBV6-6	-	-	TRBJ2-5	TGTGCCAGCAGTTACTCGCAACAGATAAGAGAGGGGGACTTC	CASSYSQQIREGDF
15	TRBV7-8	-	TRBD1	TRBJ1-5	TGTGCCAGCAGTTTCGGGACAGGGAGCAATCAGCCCCAGCATTTT	CASSFGTGSNQPQHF
16	TRBV5-1	once	TRBD2	TRBJ2-5	TGCGCCAGCAGCCCACTAGCGGGGGGGCTTTCCGAGACCCAGTACTTC	CASSPLAGGLSETQYF
13	TRBV12-3/TRBV12-4	few	-	TRBJ1-2	TGTGCCAGCAGTCCTCCGATTCGGTCGGGCTACACCTTC	CASSPPIRSGYTF
15	TRBV6-6	once	TRBD1	TRBJ1-1	TGTGCCAGCAGTCTGCTCTCAGGGGGGAACACTGAAGCTTTCTTT	CASSLLSGGNTEAFF
14	TRBV28	-	-	TRBJ2-3	TGTGCCAGCAGATTGGACCAGTGGTCAGATACGCAGTATTTT	CASRLDQWSDTQYF